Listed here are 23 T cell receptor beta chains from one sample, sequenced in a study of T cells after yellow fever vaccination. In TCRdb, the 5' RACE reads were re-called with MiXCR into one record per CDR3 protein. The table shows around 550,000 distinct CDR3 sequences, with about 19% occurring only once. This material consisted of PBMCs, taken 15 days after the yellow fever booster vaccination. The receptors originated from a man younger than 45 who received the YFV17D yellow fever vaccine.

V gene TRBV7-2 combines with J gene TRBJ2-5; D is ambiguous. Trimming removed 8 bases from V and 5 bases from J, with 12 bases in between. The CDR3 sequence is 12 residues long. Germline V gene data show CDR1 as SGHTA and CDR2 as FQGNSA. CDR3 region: CASRASWETQYF. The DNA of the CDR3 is TGTGCCAGCCGGGCCTCGTGGGAGACCCAGTACTTC.

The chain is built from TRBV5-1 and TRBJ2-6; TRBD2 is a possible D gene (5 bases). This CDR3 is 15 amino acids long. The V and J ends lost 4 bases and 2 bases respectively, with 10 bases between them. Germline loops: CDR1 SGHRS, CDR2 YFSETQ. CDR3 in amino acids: CASSRTRAGANVLTF. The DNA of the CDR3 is TGCGCCAGCAGCAGGACGAGGGCTGGGGCCAACGTCCTGACTTTC.

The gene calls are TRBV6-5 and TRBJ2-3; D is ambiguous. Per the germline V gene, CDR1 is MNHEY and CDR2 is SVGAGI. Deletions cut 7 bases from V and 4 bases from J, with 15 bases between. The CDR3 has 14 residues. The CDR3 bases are TGTGCCAGCACTTATCTACGAGGTCCAGATACGCAGTATTTT. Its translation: CASTYLRGPDTQYF.

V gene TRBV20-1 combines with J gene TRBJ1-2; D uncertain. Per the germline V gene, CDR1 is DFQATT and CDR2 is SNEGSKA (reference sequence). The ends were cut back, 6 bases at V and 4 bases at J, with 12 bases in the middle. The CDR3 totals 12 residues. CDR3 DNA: TGCAGTGCCGCCGCCCACAGCTATGGCTACACCTTC. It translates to CSAAAHSYGYTF.

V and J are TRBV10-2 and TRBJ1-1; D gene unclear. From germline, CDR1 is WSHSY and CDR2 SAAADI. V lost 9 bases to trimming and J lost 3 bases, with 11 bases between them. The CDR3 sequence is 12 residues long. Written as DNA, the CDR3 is TGCGCCAGTGGACGAGACTACACTGAAGCTTTCTTT. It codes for CASGRDYTEAFF.

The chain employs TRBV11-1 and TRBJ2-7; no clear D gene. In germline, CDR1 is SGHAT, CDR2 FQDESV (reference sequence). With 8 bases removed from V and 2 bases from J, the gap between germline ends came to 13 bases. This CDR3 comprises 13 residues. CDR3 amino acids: CASRQESTYEQYF. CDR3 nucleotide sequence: TGTGCCAGCCGGCAAGAGTCGACCTACGAGCAGTACTTC.

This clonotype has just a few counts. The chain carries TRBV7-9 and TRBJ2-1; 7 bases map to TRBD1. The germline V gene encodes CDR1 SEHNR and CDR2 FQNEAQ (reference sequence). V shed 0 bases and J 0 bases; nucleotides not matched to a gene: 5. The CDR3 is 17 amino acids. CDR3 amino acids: CASSLAGQRVSYNEQFF. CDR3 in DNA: TGTGCCAGCAGCTTAGCGGGACAGCGTGTCTCCTACAATGAGCAGTTCTTC.

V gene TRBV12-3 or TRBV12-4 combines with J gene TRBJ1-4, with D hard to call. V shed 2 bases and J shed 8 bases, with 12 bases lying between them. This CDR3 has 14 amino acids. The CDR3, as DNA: TGTGCCAGCAGTTTAAAGCCTTGGTTCGAAAAACTGTTTTTT. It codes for CASSLKPWFEKLFF.

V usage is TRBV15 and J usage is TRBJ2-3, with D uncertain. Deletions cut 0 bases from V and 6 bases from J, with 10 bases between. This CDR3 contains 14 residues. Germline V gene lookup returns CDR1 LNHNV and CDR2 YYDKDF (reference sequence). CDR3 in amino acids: CATSRESPRDTQYF. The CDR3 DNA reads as TGTGCCACCAGCAGAGAATCCCCTCGGGATACGCAGTATTTT.

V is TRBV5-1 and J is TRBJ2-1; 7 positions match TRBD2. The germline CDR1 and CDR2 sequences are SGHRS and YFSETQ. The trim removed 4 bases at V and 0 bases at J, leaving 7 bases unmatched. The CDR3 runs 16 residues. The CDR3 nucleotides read TGCGCCAGCAGCATGGGGCGGGGGAGCTCCTACAATGAGCAGTTCTTC. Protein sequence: CASSMGRGSSYNEQFF.

The CDR3, as DNA: TGTGCCAGCAGTTTACCTAGCGGATCTCTCTACGAGCAGTACTTC. Amino acid sequence: CASSLPSGSLYEQYF. V gene TRBV27 combines with J gene TRBJ2-7, with TRBD2 matching over 7 bases. CDR1 is MNHEY, CDR2 SMNVEV, per germline (reference sequence). The length of the CDR3 is 15 residues. Germline trimming cut 2 bases from V and 3 bases from J; bases unmatched to any gene: 7.

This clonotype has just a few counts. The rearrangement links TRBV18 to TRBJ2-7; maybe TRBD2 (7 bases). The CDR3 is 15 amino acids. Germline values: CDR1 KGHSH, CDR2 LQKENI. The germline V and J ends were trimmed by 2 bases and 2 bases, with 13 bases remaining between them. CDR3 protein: CASSPAGGQTYEQYF. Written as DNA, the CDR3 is TGTGCCAGCTCACCAGCCGGGGGGCAAACCTACGAGCAGTACTTC.

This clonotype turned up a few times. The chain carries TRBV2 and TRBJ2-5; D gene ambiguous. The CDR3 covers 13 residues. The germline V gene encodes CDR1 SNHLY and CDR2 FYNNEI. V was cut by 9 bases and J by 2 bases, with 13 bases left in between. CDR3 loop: CASEWMVQETQYF. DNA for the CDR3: TGTGCCAGTGAATGGATGGTACAAGAGACCCAGTACTTC.

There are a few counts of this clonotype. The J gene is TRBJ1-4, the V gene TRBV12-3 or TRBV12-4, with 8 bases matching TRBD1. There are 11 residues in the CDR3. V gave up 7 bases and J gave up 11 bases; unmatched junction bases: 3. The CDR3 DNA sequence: TGTGCCAGCAAAAACAGGGGGAAACTGTTTTTT. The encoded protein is CASKNRGKLFF.

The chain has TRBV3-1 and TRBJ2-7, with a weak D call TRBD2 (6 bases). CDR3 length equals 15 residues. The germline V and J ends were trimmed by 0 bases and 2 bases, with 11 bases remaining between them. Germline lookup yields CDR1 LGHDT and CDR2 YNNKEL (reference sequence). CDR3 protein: CASSQDTGAPYEQYF. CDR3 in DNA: TGTGCCAGCAGCCAAGACACGGGAGCTCCCTACGAGCAGTACTTC.

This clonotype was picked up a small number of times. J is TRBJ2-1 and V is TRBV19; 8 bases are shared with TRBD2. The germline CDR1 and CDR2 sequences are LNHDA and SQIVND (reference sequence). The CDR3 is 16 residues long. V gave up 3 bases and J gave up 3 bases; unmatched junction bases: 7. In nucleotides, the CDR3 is TGTGCCAGTAGTATGCAAGCGGGAGTTGTCTACAATGAGCAGTTCTTC. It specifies CASSMQAGVVYNEQFF. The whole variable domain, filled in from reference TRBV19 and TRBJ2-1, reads DGGITQSPKYLFRKEGQNVTLSCEQNLNHDAMYWYRQDPGQGLRLIYYSQIVNDFQKGDIAEGYSVSREKKESFPLTVTSAQKNPTAFYLCASSMQAGVVYNEQFFGPGTRLTVL.

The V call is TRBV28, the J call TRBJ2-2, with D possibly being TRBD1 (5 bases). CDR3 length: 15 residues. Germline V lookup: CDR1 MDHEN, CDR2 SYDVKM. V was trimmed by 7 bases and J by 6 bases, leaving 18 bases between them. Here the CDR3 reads CASIPGARRAGELFF. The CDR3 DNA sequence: TGTGCCAGCATCCCTGGGGCTAGACGGGCCGGGGAGCTGTTTTTT.

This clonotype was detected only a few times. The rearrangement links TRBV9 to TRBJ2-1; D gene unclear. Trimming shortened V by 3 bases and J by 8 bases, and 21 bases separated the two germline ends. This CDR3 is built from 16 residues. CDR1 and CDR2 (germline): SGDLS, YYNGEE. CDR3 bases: TGTGCCAGCAGCGCCATTACTACCAAAGGCCTCGATGAGCAGTTCTTC. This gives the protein CASSAITTKGLDEQFF. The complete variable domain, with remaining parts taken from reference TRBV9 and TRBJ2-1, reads DSGVTQTPKHLITATGQRVTLRCSPRSGDLSVYWYQQSLDQGLQFLIQYYNGEERAKGNILERFSAQQFPDLHSELNLSSLELGDSALYFCASSAITTKGLDEQFFGPGTRLTVL.

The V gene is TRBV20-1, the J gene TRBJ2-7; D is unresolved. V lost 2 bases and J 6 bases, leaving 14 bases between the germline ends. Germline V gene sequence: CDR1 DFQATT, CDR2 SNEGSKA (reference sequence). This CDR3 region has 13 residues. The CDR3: CSARPGRLSEQYF. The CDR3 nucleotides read TGCAGTGCTAGACCTGGCCGTTTATCCGAGCAGTACTTC.

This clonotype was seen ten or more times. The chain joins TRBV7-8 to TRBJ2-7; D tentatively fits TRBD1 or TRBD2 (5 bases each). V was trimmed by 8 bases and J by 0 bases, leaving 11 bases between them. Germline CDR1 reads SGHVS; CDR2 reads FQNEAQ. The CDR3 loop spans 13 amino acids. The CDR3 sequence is CASRDASSYEQYF. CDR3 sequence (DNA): TGTGCCAGCCGGGACGCCTCCTCCTACGAGCAGTACTTC.

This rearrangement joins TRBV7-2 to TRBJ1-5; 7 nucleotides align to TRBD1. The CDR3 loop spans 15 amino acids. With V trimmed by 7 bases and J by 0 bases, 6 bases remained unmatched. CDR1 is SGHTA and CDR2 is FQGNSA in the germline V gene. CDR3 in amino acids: CASTLGQYSNQPQHF. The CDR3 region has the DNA TGTGCCAGCACCCTGGGACAGTATAGCAATCAGCCCCAGCATTTT.

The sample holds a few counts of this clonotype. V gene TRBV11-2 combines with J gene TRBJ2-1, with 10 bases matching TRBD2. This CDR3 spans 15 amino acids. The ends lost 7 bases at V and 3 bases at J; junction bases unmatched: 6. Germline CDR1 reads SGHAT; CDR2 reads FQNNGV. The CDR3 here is CASTPGTSDYNEQFF. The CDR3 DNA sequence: TGTGCCAGCACCCCCGGGACTAGCGACTACAATGAGCAGTTCTTC.

This CDR3 is CASSVDPPGANVLTF. The CDR3 DNA reads as TGTGCCAGCAGCGTAGACCCGCCTGGGGCCAACGTCCTGACTTTC. The chain carries TRBV9 and TRBJ2-6; D not resolved. The CDR3 has 15 amino acids. V lost 0 bases, J lost 2 bases, and 6 bases lay in between. Looked up from germline, CDR1 is SGDLS and CDR2 is YYNGEE.